The TCR beta chain under discussion was sequenced for a study of blood T cell repertoires in COVID-19. This clone showed up just once. Because the CDR3's place on the DNA is in doubt, the DNA is left out and the CDR3 is given as listed by TCRdb. As originally analysed: Amplification of reference gene primers provided the estimated nucleated cell counts. TCRdb keeps only in-frame clones here, not all; method: immunoSEQ multiplex PCR. D and trimming were read from the DNA, whereas the V and J calls and clone size are those reported in that table. The repertoire holds about 370,000 clones, approximately 88% seen once, with around 2.8% in the top ten. The length of the CDR3 is 13 amino acids, counting both ends. The germline gives CDR1 SGHDT, CDR2 YYEEEE. Seattle researchers signed up patients amid active infection and tracked them longitudinally.

The V gene is TRBV5-6, the J gene TRBJ1-4; the table's TRBD1 call for D was not verified on the DNA. What was sequenced was peripheral blood. The receptor comes from a woman aged 25 to 39 with COVID-19, enrolled during active disease. Here the CDR3 reads CASSWGTGSLLFF.